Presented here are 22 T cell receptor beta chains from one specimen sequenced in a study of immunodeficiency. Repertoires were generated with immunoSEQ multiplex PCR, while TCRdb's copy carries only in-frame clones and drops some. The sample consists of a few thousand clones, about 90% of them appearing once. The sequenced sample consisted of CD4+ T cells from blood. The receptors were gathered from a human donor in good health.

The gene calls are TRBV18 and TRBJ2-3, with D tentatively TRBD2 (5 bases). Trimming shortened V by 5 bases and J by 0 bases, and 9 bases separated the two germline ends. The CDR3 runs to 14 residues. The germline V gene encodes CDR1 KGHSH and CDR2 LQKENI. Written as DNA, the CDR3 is TGTGCCAGCTCAGCGGACTCGAGCACAGATACGCAGTATTTT. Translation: CASSADSSTDTQYF. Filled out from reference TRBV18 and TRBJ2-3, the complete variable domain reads NAGVMQNPRHLVRRRGQEARLRCSPMKGHSHVYWYRQLPEEGLKFMVYLQKENIIDESGMPKERFSAEFPKEGPSILRIQQVVRGDSAAYFCASSADSSTDTQYFGPGTRLTVL.

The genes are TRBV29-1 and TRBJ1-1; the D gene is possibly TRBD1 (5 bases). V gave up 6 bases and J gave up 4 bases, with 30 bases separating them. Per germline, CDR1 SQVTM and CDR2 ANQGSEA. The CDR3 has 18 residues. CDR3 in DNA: TGCAGCGTGGCAAAATCACTCCGGGACCTACTTAGTGCCACTGAAGCTTTCTTT. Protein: CSVAKSLRDLLSATEAFF. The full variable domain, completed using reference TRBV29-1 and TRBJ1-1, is SAVISQKPSRDICQRGTSLTIQCQVDSQVTMMFWYRQQPGQSLTLIATANQGSEATYESGFVIDKFPISRPNLTFSTLTVSNMSPEDSSIYLCSVAKSLRDLLSATEAFFGQGTRLTVV.

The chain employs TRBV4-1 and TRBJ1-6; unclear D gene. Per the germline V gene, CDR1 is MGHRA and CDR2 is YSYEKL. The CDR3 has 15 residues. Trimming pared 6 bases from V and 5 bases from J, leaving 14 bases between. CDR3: CASRTPGRDNSPLHF. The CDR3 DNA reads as TGCGCCAGCAGAACACCGGGGAGAGATAATTCACCCCTCCACTTT.

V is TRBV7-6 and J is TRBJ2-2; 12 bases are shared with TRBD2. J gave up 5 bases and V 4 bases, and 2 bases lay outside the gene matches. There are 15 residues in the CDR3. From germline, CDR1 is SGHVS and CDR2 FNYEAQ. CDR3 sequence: CASSSGTSGTGELFF. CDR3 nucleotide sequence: TGTGCCAGCAGCTCCGGGACTAGCGGGACCGGGGAGCTGTTTTTT.

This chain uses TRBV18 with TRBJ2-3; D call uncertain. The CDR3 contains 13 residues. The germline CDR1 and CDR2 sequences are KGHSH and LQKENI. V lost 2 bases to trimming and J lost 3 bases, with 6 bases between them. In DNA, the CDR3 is TGTGCCAGCTCACCATTTGTGACAGATACGCAGTATTTT. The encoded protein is CASSPFVTDTQYF.

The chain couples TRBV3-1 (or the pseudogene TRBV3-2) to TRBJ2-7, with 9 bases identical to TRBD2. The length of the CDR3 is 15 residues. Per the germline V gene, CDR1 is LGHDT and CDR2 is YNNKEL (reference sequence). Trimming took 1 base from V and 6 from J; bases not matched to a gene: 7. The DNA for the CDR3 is TGTGCCAGCAGCCAAGGACTAGCGGTGCCGGGCGAGCAGTACTTC. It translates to CASSQGLAVPGEQYF.

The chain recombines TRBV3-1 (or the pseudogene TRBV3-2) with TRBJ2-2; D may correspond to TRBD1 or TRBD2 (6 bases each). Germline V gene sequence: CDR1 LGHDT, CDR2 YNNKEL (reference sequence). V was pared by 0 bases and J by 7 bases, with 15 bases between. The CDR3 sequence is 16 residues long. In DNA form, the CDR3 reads TGTGCCAGCAGCCAAGAGGGTCGGGGGCCGGTCGGGGAGCTGTTTTTT. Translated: CASSQEGRGPVGELFF.

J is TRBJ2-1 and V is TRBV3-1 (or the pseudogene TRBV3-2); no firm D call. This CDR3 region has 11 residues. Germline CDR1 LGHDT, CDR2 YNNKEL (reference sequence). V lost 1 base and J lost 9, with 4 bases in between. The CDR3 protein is CASSQGGEQFF. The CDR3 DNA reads TGTGCCAGCAGCCAAGGTGGTGAGCAGTTCTTC.

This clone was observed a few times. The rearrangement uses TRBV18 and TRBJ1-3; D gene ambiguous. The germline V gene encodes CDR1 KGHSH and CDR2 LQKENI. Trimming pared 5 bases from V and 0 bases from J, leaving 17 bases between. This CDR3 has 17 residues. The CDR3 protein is CASSTRQSILSGNTIYF. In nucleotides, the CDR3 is TGTGCCAGCTCAACCCGACAATCGATTCTCTCTGGAAACACCATATATTTT. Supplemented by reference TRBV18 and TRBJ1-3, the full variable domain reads NAGVMQNPRHLVRRRGQEARLRCSPMKGHSHVYWYRQLPEEGLKFMVYLQKENIIDESGMPKERFSAEFPKEGPSILRIQQVVRGDSAAYFCASSTRQSILSGNTIYFGEGSWLTVV.

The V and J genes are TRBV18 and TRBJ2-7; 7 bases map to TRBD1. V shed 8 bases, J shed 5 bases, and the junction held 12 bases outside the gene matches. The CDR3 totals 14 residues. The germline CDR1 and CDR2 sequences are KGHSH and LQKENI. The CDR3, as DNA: TGTGCCAGCAGCACACGGACAGGACGGGACGAGCAGTACTTC. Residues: CASSTRTGRDEQYF.

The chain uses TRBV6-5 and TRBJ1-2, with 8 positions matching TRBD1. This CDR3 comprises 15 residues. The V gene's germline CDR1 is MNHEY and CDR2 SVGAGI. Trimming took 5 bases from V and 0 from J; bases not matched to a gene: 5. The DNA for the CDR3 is TGTGCCAGCAGTCCCCGGGACAGGTCTAACTATGGCTACACCTTC. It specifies CASSPRDRSNYGYTF.

CDR3 coding DNA: TGTGCCACCACTCGAGGGGGCACAGATACGCAGTATTTT. Translation gives CATTRGGTDTQYF. The V and J genes are TRBV6-5 and TRBJ2-3; D may match TRBD1 or TRBD2 (5 bases each). Germline V gene sequence: CDR1 MNHEY, CDR2 SVGAGI. Trimming removed 10 bases at V and 1 base at J, with 12 bases between. This CDR3 is built from 13 residues.

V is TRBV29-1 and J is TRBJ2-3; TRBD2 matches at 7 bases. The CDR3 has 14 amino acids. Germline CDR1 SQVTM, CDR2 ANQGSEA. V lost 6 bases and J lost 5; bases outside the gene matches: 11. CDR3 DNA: TGCAGCGTCGCTCCGGGGAGGGGAGGAGATACGCAGTATTTT. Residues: CSVAPGRGGDTQYF.

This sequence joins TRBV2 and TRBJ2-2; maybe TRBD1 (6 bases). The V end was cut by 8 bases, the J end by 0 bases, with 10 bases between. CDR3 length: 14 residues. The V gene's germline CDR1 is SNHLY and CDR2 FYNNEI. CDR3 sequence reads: CASVRTANTGELFF. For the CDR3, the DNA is TGTGCCAGCGTTAGGACAGCGAACACCGGGGAGCTGTTTTTT.

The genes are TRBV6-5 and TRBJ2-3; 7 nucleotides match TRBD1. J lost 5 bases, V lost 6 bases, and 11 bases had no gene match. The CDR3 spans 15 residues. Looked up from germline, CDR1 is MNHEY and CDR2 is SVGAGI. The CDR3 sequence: CASSFRQGIGDTQYF. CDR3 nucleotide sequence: TGTGCCAGCAGCTTCAGACAGGGAATAGGAGATACGCAGTATTTT.

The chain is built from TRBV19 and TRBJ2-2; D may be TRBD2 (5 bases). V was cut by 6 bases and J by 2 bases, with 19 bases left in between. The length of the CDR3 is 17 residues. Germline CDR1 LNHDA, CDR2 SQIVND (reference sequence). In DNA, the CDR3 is TGTGCCAGTAGCCCCGGGTGGGCGGGTGGTAACACCGGGGAGCTGTTTTTT. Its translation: CASSPGWAGGNTGELFF.

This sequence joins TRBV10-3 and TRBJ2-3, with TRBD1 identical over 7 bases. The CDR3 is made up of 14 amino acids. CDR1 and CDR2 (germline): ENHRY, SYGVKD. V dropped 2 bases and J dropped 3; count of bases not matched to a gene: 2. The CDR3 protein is CAISEQQGTDTQYF. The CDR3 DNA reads TGTGCCATCAGTGAGCAACAGGGGACAGATACGCAGTATTTT.

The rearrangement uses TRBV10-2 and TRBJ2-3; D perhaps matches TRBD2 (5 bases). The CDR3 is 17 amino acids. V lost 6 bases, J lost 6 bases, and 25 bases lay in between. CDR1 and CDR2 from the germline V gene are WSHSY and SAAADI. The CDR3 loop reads CASRIQPRGGRGDTQYF. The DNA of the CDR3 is TGCGCCAGCAGAATCCAGCCACGGGGTGGCCGAGGGGATACGCAGTATTTT.

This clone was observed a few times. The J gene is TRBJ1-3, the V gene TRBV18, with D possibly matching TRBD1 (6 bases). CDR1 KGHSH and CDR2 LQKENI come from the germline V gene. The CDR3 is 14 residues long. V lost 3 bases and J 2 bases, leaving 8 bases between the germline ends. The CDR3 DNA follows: TGTGCCAGCTCACCCACAGGGACTGGAAACACCATATATTTT. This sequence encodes CASSPTGTGNTIYF.

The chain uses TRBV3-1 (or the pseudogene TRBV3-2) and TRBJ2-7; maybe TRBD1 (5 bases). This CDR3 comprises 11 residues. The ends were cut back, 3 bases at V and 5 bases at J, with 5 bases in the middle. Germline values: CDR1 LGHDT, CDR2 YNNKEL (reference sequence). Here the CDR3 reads CASSHRDEQYF. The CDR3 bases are TGTGCCAGCAGCCACAGGGACGAGCAGTACTTC.

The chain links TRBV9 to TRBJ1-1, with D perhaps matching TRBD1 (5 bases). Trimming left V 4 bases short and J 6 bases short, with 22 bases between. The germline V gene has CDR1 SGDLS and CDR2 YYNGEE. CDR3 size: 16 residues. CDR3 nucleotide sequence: TGTGCCAGCAGCCCAAGAGACCCCAGGGTGGGCCCTGAAGCTTTCTTT. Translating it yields CASSPRDPRVGPEAFF.

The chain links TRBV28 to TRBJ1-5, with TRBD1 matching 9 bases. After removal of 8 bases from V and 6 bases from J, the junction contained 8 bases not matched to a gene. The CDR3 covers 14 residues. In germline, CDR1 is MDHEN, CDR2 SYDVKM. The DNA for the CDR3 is TGTGCCAGCCGGACAGGGGCAGGGCCTCAGCCCCAGCATTTT. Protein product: CASRTGAGPQPQHF.